The present T cell receptor (beta chain) was sequenced within a study of regulatory T cells in long-lasting Graves disease. Study-wide background: For under 3 months, newly diagnosed Graves' patients had been taking antithyroid drugs. Study-level points and caveats: Possibly, accuracy suffered from the small sample size. Persistent disease preferred TRBV28, TRBJ1-2 and TRBJ2-5; new disease, TRBV20-1 and TRBJ2-1.

Worth noting for this clonotype: Its antigen remains unidentified.

The sample's time point: newly diagnosed GD, antithyroid drugs for less than 3 months. After RNA was extracted from PBMCs, the TCR library was made from it. The CDR3 is 15 residues long. With 6 bases clipped from V and 2 bases from J, the junction kept 4 bases outside the gene matches. CDR1 is LGHDT and CDR2 is YNNKEL in the germline V gene (reference sequence). HTBI primers from iRepertoire and Arm-PCR of CDR3 regions yielded the TCR beta libraries. TCRdb reprocessed the multiplex PCR reads with MiXCR, giving one entry per CDR3 protein. The sample contains hundreds of thousands of distinct CDR3 sequences, around 15% of which appear only once. This sample was shared with a second study, whose subject was T cells in Graves' hyperthyroidism and ophthalmopathy.

This sequence was found in a woman under 40 with Graves disease. The chain carries TRBV3-1 and TRBJ2-2; 9 nucleotides match TRBD2. This sample comprised peripheral blood mononuclear cells (PBMCs), obtained at new diagnosis, from a patient treated with antithyroid drugs. The CDR3 region has the DNA TGTGCCAGCAGAGTAGCGGGAGCCAACACCGGGGAGCTGTTTTTT. This encodes CASRVAGANTGELFF.